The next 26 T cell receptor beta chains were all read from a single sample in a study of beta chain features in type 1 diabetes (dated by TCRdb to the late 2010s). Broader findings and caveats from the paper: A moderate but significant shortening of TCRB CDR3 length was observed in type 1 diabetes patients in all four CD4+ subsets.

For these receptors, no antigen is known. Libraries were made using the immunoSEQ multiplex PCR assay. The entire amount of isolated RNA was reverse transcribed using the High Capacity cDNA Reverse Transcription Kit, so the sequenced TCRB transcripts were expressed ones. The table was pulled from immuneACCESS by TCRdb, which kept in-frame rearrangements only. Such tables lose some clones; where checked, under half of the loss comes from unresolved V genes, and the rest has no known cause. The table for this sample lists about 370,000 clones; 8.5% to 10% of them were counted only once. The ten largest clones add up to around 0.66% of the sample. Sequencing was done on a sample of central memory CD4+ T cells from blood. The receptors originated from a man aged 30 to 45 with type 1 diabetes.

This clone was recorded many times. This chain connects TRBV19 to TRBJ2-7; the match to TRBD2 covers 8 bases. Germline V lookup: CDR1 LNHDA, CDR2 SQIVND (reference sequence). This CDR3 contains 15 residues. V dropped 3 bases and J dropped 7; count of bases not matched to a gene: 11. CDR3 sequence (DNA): TGTGCCAGTAGTATTGTGGTAGCGGGATCGGGGGAGCAGTACTTC. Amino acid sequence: CASSIVVAGSGEQYF.

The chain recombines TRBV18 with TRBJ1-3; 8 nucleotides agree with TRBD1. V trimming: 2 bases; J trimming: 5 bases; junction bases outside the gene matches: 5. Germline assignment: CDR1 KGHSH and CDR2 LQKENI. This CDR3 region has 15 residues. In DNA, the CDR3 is TGTGCCAGCTCACCATCGACAGGGGAGCGAAACACCATATATTTT. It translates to CASSPSTGERNTIYF.

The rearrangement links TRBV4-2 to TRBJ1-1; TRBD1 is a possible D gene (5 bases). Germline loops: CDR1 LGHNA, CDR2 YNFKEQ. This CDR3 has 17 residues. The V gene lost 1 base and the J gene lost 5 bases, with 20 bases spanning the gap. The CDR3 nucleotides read TGTGCCAGCAGCCAAGGGGAAGGGGATCGGGCCGGGACTGAAGCTTTCTTT. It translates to CASSQGEGDRAGTEAFF.

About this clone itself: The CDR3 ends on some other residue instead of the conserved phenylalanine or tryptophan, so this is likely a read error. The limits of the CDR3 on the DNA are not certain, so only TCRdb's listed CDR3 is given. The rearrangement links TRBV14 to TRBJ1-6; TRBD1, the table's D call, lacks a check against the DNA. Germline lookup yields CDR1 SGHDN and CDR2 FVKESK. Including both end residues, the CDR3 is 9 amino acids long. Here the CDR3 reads CASSQDHPQ.

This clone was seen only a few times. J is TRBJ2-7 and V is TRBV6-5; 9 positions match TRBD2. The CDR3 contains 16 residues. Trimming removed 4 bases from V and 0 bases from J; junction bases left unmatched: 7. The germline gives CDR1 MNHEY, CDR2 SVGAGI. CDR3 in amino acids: CASSWSVSGSSYEQYF. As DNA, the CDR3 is TGTGCCAGCAGTTGGTCGGTTAGCGGGAGCTCCTACGAGCAGTACTTC.

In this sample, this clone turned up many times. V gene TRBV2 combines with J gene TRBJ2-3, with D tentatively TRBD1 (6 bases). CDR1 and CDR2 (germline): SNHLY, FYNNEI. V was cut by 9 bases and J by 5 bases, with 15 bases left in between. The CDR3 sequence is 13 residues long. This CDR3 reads CASLGQRIDTQYF. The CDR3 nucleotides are TGTGCCAGTCTCGGACAGAGGATAGATACGCAGTATTTT.

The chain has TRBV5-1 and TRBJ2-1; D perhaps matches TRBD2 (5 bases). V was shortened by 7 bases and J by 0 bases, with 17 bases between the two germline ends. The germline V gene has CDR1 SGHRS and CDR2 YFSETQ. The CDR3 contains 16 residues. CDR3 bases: TGCGCCAGCGGCCGGGTCTCGGGAAGCTCCTACAATGAGCAGTTCTTC. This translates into CASGRVSGSSYNEQFF.

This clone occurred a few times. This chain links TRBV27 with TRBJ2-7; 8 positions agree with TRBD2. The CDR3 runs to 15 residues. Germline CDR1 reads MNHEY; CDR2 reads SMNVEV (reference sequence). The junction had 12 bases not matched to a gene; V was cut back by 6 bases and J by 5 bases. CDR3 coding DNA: TGTGCCAGCAGGAGCGGGACTAGTGGTCGCGACGAGCAGTACTTC. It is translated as CASRSGTSGRDEQYF.

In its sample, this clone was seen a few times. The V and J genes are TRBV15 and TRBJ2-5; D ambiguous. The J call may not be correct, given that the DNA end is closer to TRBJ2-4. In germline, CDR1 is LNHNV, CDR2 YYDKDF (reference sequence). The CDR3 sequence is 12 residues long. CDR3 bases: TGTGCCACCAGCAGGGTCCCCCCCATTCAGTACTTC. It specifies CATSRVPPIQYF.

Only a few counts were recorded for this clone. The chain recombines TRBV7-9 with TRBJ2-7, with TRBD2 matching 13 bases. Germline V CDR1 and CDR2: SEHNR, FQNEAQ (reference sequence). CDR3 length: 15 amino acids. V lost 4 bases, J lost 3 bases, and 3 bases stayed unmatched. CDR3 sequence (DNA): TGTGCCAGCAGCTGGACTAGCGGGAGACACTACGAGCAGTACTTC. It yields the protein CASSWTSGRHYEQYF.

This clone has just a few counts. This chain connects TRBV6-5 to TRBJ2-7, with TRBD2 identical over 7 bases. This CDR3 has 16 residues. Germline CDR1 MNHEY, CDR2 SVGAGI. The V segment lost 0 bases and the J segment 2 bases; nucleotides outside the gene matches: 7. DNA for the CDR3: TGTGCCAGCAGTTACTCGTTCAAGCGGGGTCCCTACGAGCAGTACTTC. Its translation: CASSYSFKRGPYEQYF.

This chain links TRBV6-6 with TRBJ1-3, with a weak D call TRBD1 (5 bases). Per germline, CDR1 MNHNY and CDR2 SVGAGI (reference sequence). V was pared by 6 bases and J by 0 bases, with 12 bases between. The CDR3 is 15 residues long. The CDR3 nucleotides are TGTGCCAGCAGCCGGGACCGAAGCTCTGGAAACACCATATATTTT. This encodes CASSRDRSSGNTIYF.

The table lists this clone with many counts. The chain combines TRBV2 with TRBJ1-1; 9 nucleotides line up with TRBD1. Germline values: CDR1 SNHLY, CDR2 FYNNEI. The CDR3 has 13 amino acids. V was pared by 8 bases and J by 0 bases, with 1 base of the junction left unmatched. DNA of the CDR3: TGTGCCAGCGGGGACAGGGTGAACACTGAAGCTTTCTTT. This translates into CASGDRVNTEAFF. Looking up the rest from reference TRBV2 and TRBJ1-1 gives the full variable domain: EPEVTQTPSHQVTQMGQEVILRCVPISNHLYFYWYRQILGQKVEFLVSFYNNEISEKSEIFDDQFSVERPDGSNFTLKIRSTKLEDSAMYFCASGDRVNTEAFFGQGTRLTVV.

The CDR3 protein is CASSLSPTLPRETQYF. DNA for the CDR3: TGCGCCAGCAGCTTGTCTCCGACTCTTCCCAGAGAGACCCAGTACTTC. The chain is built from TRBV5-1 and TRBJ2-5; D remains unclear. The CDR3 runs to 16 residues. Per the germline V gene, CDR1 is SGHRS and CDR2 is YFSETQ. V lost 1 base, J lost 4 bases, and 17 bases lay in between.

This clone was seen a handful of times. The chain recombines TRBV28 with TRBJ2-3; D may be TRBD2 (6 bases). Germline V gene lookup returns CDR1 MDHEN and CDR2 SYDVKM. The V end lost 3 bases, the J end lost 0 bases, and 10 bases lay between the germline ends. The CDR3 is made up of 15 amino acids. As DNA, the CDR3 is TGTGCCAGCAGTTTTAGCGGATTTAGCACAGATACGCAGTATTTT. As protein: CASSFSGFSTDTQYF. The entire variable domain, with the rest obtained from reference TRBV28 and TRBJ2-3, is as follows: DVKVTQSSRYLVKRTGEKVFLECVQDMDHENMFWYRQDPGLGLRLIYFSYDVKMKEKGDIPEGYSVSREKKERFSLILESASTNQTSMYLCASSFSGFSTDTQYFGPGTRLTVL.

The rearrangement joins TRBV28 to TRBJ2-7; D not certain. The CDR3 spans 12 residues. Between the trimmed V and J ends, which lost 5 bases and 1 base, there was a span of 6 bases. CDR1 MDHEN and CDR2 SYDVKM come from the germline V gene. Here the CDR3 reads CASSIPSYEQYF. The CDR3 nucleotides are TGTGCCAGCAGTATTCCATCCTACGAGCAGTACTTC. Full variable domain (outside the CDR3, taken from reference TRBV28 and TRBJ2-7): DVKVTQSSRYLVKRTGEKVFLECVQDMDHENMFWYRQDPGLGLRLIYFSYDVKMKEKGDIPEGYSVSREKKERFSLILESASTNQTSMYLCASSIPSYEQYFGPGTRLTVT.

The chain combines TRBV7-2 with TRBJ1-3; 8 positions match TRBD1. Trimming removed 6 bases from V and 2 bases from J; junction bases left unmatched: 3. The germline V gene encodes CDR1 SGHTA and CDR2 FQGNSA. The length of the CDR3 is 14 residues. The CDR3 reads CASSQDRAGNTIYF. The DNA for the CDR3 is TGTGCCAGCAGTCAGGACAGGGCTGGAAACACCATATATTTT. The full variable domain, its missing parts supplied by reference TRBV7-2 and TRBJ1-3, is GAGVSQSPSNKVTEKGKDVELRCDPISGHTALYWYRQSLGQGLEFLIYFQGNSAPDKSGLPSDRFSAERTGGSVSTLTIQRTQQEDSAVYLCASSQDRAGNTIYFGEGSWLTVV.

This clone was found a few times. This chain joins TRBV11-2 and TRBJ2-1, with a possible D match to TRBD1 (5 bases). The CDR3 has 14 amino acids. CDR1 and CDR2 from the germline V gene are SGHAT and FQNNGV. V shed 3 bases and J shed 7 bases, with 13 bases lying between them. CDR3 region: CASSFRANENEQFF. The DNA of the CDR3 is TGTGCCAGCAGCTTCAGGGCAAACGAGAATGAGCAGTTCTTC.

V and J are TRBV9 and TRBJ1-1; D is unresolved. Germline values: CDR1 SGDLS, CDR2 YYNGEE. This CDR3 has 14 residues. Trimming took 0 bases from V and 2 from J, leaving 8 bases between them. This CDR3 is CASSVEHGNTEAFF. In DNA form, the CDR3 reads TGTGCCAGCAGCGTAGAACACGGAAACACTGAAGCTTTCTTT.

The CDR3 spells CASSPQGTRSNYEQYF. The CDR3 nucleotides are TGTGCCAGCTCACCTCAGGGCACGAGATCTAACTACGAGCAGTACTTC. The chain combines TRBV18 with TRBJ2-5, with D possibly TRBD1 on 5 matching bases. The J call may be in error: the DNA end matches TRBJ2-7 better. CDR3 size: 16 residues. Germline-derived CDR1 and CDR2 are KGHSH and LQKENI.

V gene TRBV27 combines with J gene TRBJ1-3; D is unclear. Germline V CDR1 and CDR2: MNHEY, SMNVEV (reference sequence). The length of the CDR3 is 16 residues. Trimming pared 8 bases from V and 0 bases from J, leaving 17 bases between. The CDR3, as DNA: TGTGCCAGCGATCGAAGAAGGGTGAGCTCTGGAAACACCATATATTTT. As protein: CASDRRRVSSGNTIYF.

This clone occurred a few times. The CDR3, as DNA: TGTGCCAGCTCACCCAGTGAGGGAAAAACTGAAGCTTTCTTT. Translated: CASSPSEGKTEAFF. The chain carries TRBV18 and TRBJ1-1, with unresolved D. CDR1 KGHSH and CDR2 LQKENI come from the germline V gene. This CDR3 contains 14 residues. Deletions cut 3 bases from V and 5 bases from J, with 13 bases between. The full variable domain, its missing parts supplied by reference TRBV18 and TRBJ1-1, is NAGVMQNPRHLVRRRGQEARLRCSPMKGHSHVYWYRQLPEEGLKFMVYLQKENIIDESGMPKERFSAEFPKEGPSILRIQQVVRGDSAAYFCASSPSEGKTEAFFGQGTRLTVV.

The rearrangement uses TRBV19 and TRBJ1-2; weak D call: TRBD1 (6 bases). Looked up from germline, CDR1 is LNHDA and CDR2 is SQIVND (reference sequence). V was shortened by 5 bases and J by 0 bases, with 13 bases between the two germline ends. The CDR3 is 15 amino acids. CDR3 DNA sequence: TGTGCCAGTAGTGCCCTGGACAGCACTAACTATGGCTACACCTTC. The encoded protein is CASSALDSTNYGYTF.

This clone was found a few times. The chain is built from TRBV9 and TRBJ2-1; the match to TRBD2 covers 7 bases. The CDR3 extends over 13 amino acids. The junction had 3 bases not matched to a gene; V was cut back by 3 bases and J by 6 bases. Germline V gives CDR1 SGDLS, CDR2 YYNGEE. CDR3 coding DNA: TGTGCCAGCAGCGGGAGGGAGGGCAATGAGCAGTTCTTC. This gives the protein CASSGREGNEQFF. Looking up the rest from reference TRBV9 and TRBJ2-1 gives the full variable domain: DSGVTQTPKHLITATGQRVTLRCSPRSGDLSVYWYQQSLDQGLQFLIQYYNGEERAKGNILERFSAQQFPDLHSELNLSSLELGDSALYFCASSGREGNEQFFGPGTRLTVL.

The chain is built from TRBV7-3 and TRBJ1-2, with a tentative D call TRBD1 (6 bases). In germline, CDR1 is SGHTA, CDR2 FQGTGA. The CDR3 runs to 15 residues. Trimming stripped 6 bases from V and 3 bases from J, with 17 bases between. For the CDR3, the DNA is TGTGCCAGCAGTATGGGTCCAGGGGCTGACTATGGCTACACCTTC. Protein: CASSMGPGADYGYTF. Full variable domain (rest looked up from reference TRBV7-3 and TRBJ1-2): GAGVSQTPSNKVTEKGKYVELRCDPISGHTALYWYRQSLGQGPEFLIYFQGTGAADDSGLPNDRFFAVRPEGSVSTLKIQRTERGDSAVYLCASSMGPGADYGYTFGSGTRLTVV.

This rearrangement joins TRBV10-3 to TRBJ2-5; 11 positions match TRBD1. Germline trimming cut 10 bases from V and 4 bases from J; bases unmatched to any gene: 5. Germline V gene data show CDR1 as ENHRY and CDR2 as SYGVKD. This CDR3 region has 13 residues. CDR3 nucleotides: TGTGCCAGCAGCGGACAGGGGGCAGAGACCCAGTACTTC. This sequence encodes CASSGQGAETQYF.